What follows are 13 T cell receptor beta chains derived from one specimen sequenced in a study of shared clonotypes between healthy human individuals. Data came from immunoSEQ multiplex PCR; TCRdb stores just in-frame clones and leaves some out. The sample lists 640,000 or so clones; approximately 75% were seen once. The specimen sequenced was memory CD4+ T cells sorted from blood. Described subset: CD45RA-negative fraction. These TCRs come from a young woman in good health.

The chain combines TRBV28 with TRBJ1-2; the D gene is possibly TRBD1 (6 bases). The CDR3 runs 16 residues. The germline V gene has CDR1 MDHEN and CDR2 SYDVKM. V lost 8 bases, J lost 0 bases, and 19 bases lay in between. The CDR3 sequence is CASGPGAMIANYGYTF. The CDR3 DNA sequence: TGTGCCAGCGGCCCGGGGGCTATGATAGCTAACTATGGCTACACCTTC.

The genes are TRBV6-1 and TRBJ1-5, with D hard to call. This CDR3 contains 13 residues. From germline, CDR1 is MNHNS and CDR2 SASEGT. Trimming took 2 bases from V and 5 from J, leaving 7 bases between them. Here the CDR3 DNA reads TGTGCCAGCAGTGAATCGCGGGATCAGCCCCAGCATTTT. As protein: CASSESRDQPQHF.

The genes are TRBV6-4 and TRBJ2-1; D not certain. The CDR3 consists of 14 residues. Germline CDR1 is MRHNA and CDR2 is SNTAGT. The V and J ends lost 6 bases and 5 bases respectively, with 14 bases between them. DNA for the CDR3: TGTGCCAGCAGCCCTAACCTCCTCAACAATGAGCAGTTCTTC. Residues: CASSPNLLNNEQFF.

This clone showed up just once. A much larger clone lies one base from this, so it may be a read error. The chain carries TRBV13 and TRBJ1-1; no clear D. Germline V gene lookup returns CDR1 PRHDT and CDR2 FYEKMQ (reference sequence). The CDR3 runs to 13 residues. V dropped 3 bases and J dropped 1 base, with 6 bases sitting between them. CDR3 in amino acids: CASSLKGNTEAFF. The CDR3 DNA sequence: TGTGCCAGCAGCTTGAAGGGGAACACTGAAGCTTTCTTT.

The V and J genes are TRBV7-2 and TRBJ1-1, with 10 bases identical to TRBD1. V trimming: 4 bases; J trimming: 4 bases; junction bases outside the gene matches: 15. The CDR3 extends over 18 amino acids. Germline lookup yields CDR1 SGHTA and CDR2 FQGNSA. The CDR3 region is CASSSRDRGRPGSTEAFF. The CDR3, as DNA: TGTGCCAGCAGCTCCCGGGACAGGGGCCGTCCCGGGAGCACTGAAGCTTTCTTT.

J is TRBJ1-5 and V is TRBV28, with 11 bases identical to TRBD1. With V trimmed by 0 bases and J by 6 bases, 4 bases remained unmatched. This CDR3 spans 16 amino acids. The germline CDR1 and CDR2 sequences are MDHEN and SYDVKM. CDR3 loop: CASSLWDRGPPQPQHF. CDR3 DNA: TGTGCCAGCAGTTTATGGGACAGGGGGCCCCCTCAGCCCCAGCATTTT. Full variable domain (missing parts from reference TRBV28 and TRBJ1-5): DVKVTQSSRYLVKRTGEKVFLECVQDMDHENMFWYRQDPGLGLRLIYFSYDVKMKEKGDIPEGYSVSREKKERFSLILESASTNQTSMYLCASSLWDRGPPQPQHFGDGTRLSIL.

A few counts support this clone. V usage is TRBV2 and J usage is TRBJ1-2; no reliable D call. CDR1 and CDR2 (germline): SNHLY, FYNNEI. V shed 0 bases and J shed 7 bases, with 15 bases lying between them. The CDR3 is made up of 15 amino acids. CDR3 amino acids: CASSEALQAMSGYTF. The DNA of the CDR3 is TGTGCCAGCAGTGAAGCGCTTCAAGCGATGAGTGGCTACACCTTC.

This clone occurred once. V gene TRBV4-1 combines with J gene TRBJ1-3, with 11 bases that match TRBD1. The CDR3 runs 17 residues. Germline lookup yields CDR1 MGHRA and CDR2 YSYEKL. The ends lost 1 base at V and 4 bases at J; junction bases unmatched: 6. The DNA of the CDR3 is TGCGCCAGCAGCCAAGGTGGACAGGGGGCGGGAGGAAACACCATATATTTT. As protein: CASSQGGQGAGGNTIYF.

A note on this clone: A single base separates this from a much larger clone, so it may be a read error. In the same sample, other DNA sequences code for this CDR3. The gene calls are TRBV5-1 and TRBJ2-1, with D tentatively TRBD2 (5 bases). This CDR3 contains 15 residues. Germline V gene sequence: CDR1 SGHRS, CDR2 YFSETQ. Trimming removed 4 bases from V and 0 bases from J, with 11 bases in between. The CDR3 reads CASSPDSASYNEQFF. The CDR3 DNA reads TGCGCCAGCAGCCCGGACTCAGCCTCCTACAATGAGCAGTTCTTC.

The chain joins TRBV5-8 to TRBJ2-5; 8 nucleotides match TRBD2. Germline-derived CDR1 and CDR2 are SGHTS and YDEGEE. V trimming: 4 bases; J trimming: 5 bases; junction bases outside the gene matches: 7. This CDR3 is built from 14 residues. The CDR3 nucleotides read TGTGCCAGCAGCAAAAGCGGGAGTGGGGAGACCCAGTACTTC. It translates to CASSKSGSGETQYF.

The rearrangement joins TRBV6-6 to TRBJ1-1; no clear D. Germline V gene lookup returns CDR1 MNHNY and CDR2 SVGAGI (reference sequence). Trimming took off 4 bases at V and 3 bases at J, with 9 bases between the two ends. CDR3 length: 13 residues. Written as DNA, the CDR3 is TGTGCCAGCAGTTTCGGGGTACACACTGAAGCTTTCTTT. This sequence encodes CASSFGVHTEAFF.

On this clone: One end of the junction varies from germline; a read error may be responsible. The chain uses TRBV11-3 and TRBJ1-1; D remains ambiguous. In germline, CDR1 is SGHNT, CDR2 YENEEA. The CDR3 covers 14 residues. The DNA of the CDR3 is TGTGCCAGCAGCTTAGGTCCGGAGAACCCTGAAGCTTTCTTT. It yields the protein CASSLGPENPEAFF.

J is TRBJ2-7 and V is TRBV4-2; 9 bases match TRBD2. Germline CDR1 LGHNA, CDR2 YNFKEQ. V lost 5 bases and J lost 4; bases outside the gene matches: 12. There are 16 residues in the CDR3. CDR3 amino acids: CASSSRSREGKYEQYF. CDR3 nucleotides: TGTGCCAGCAGCTCCCGTTCGCGGGAGGGTAAGTACGAGCAGTACTTC.